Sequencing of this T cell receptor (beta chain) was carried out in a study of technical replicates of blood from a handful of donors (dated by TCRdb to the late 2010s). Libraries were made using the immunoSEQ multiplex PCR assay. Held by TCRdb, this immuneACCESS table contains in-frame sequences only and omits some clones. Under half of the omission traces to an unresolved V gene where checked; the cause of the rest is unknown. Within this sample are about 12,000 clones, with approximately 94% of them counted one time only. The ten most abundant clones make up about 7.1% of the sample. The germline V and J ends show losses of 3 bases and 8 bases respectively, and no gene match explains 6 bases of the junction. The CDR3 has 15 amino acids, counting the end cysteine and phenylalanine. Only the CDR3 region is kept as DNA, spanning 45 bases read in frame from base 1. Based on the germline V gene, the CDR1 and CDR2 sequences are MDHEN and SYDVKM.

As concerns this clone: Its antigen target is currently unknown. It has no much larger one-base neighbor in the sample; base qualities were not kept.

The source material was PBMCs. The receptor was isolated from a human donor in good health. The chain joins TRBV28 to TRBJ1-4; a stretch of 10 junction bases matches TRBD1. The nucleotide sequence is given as TGTGCCAGCAGTTTGACGGGACAGGGGTACGAAAAACTGTTTTTT. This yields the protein CASSLTGQGYEKLFF.